The 30 T cell receptor beta chains below come from one sample, sequenced in a study of blood T cells in healthy people across ages. PCR was performed a second time for roughly 6 to 12 cycles using a sample-barcoded 5' primer and a J-beta primer mix. Via MiXCR, TCRdb re-called the 5' RACE reads, giving one row per CDR3 protein. The sample records 660,000 or so distinct CDR3 sequences, 45% to 65% being singletons. The sample comprised blood. The receptors come from a man between 60 and 75 years old in good health.

The chain has TRBV6-1 and TRBJ2-7; D possibly corresponds to TRBD2 (6 bases). Looked up from germline, CDR1 is MNHNS and CDR2 is SASEGT. V lost 3 bases and J lost 3, with 24 bases in between. CDR3 length equals 18 residues. The CDR3 DNA reads TGTGCCAGCAGTGATCGTCGGGAGATAATCCGAAGAGACTACGAGCAGTACTTC. Its translation is CASSDRREIIRRDYEQYF.

The chain carries TRBV4-1 and TRBJ2-5; D is perhaps TRBD1 or TRBD2 (5 bases each). Trimming removed 4 bases from V and 2 bases from J, with 14 bases in between. The length of the CDR3 is 15 residues. The germline V gene encodes CDR1 MGHRA and CDR2 YSYEKL. The CDR3: CASSRSHGAQETQYF. The CDR3 nucleotides are TGCGCCAGCAGCCGATCTCACGGGGCACAAGAGACCCAGTACTTC.

This clonotype was counted between two and nine times. V gene TRBV9 combines with J gene TRBJ1-2; 9 positions agree with TRBD1. CDR3 size: 15 residues. Germline assignment: CDR1 SGDLS and CDR2 YYNGEE. Losses at the gene ends were 4 bases for V and 2 bases for J; bases not matched to a gene: 6. The DNA for the CDR3 is TGTGCCAGCAGCCCTCGGACAGGGGTAAACTATGGCTACACCTTC. Its translation: CASSPRTGVNYGYTF.

Only a few counts were recorded for this clonotype. The V and J genes are TRBV29-1 and TRBJ2-5; D call uncertain. V was trimmed by 4 bases and J by 3 bases, leaving 18 bases between them. Germline-derived CDR1 and CDR2 are SQVTM and ANQGSEA. CDR3 length: 15 amino acids. CDR3 coding DNA: TGCAGCGTTGGGGTCCTGGGTAGCTGGGAAGAGACCCAGTACTTC. This codes for CSVGVLGSWEETQYF.

The chain is built from TRBV6-4 and TRBJ2-1; D call uncertain. The CDR3 length is 9 residues. V was trimmed by 7 bases and J by 8 bases, leaving 3 bases between them. Germline CDR1 MRHNA, CDR2 SNTAGT. In DNA, the CDR3 is TGTGCCAGCATGGATGAGCAGTTCTTC. Protein sequence: CASMDEQFF.

The rearrangement uses TRBV20-1 and TRBJ1-6, with D possibly being TRBD1 (5 bases). The CDR3 sequence is 13 residues long. Germline lookup yields CDR1 DFQATT and CDR2 SNEGSKA (reference sequence). Trimming removed 1 base at V and 4 bases at J, with 5 bases between. The CDR3 DNA reads TGCAGTGCTAGAGGGGGGTATAATTCACCCCTCCACTTT. Translating it yields CSARGGYNSPLHF.

This chain joins TRBV2 and TRBJ1-4, with TRBD1 matching over 7 bases. The CDR3 has 15 amino acids. The germline V gene has CDR1 SNHLY and CDR2 FYNNEI. Trimming removed 8 bases from V and 5 bases from J; junction bases left unmatched: 11. CDR3 sequence reads: CASQSGGSPNEKLFF. The CDR3 DNA reads as TGTGCCAGCCAATCAGGGGGGAGCCCAAATGAAAAACTGTTTTTT. Combining the CDR3 with reference TRBV2 and TRBJ1-4 gives the whole variable domain EPEVTQTPSHQVTQMGQEVILRCVPISNHLYFYWYRQILGQKVEFLVSFYNNEISEKSEIFDDQFSVERPDGSNFTLKIRSTKLEDSAMYFCASQSGGSPNEKLFFGSGTQLSVL.

The V call is TRBV20-1, the J call TRBJ2-1; D is unclear. The V end was cut by 7 bases, the J end by 0 bases, with 13 bases between. The CDR3 spans 14 residues. Germline lookup yields CDR1 DFQATT and CDR2 SNEGSKA (reference sequence). CDR3 nucleotide sequence: TGCAGTGGGGCGCCCCGAAGCTCCTACAATGAGCAGTTCTTC. This sequence encodes CSGAPRSSYNEQFF.

V is TRBV4-2 and J is TRBJ1-2; weak D call: TRBD1 (5 bases). Deletions cut 1 base from V and 6 bases from J, with 18 bases between. Germline V lookup: CDR1 LGHNA, CDR2 YNFKEQ. This CDR3 contains 16 residues. CDR3 amino acids: CASSQANAGGEDGYTF. In nucleotides, the CDR3 is TGTGCCAGCAGCCAAGCCAACGCCGGAGGGGAGGATGGCTACACCTTC.

V gene TRBV7-8 combines with J gene TRBJ2-7; D uncertain. This CDR3 has 14 amino acids. V lost 2 bases, J lost 0 bases, and 8 bases lay in between. In germline, CDR1 is SGHVS, CDR2 FQNEAQ. CDR3 coding DNA: TGTGCCAGCAGCTTATATGGGGACTCCTACGAGCAGTACTTC. It is translated as CASSLYGDSYEQYF.

The chain recombines TRBV20-1 with TRBJ2-1, with TRBD2 matching 9 bases. The J call may be faulty, since TRBJ2-7 better matches the DNA end. The CDR3 is 16 residues long. The germline V gene encodes CDR1 DFQATT and CDR2 SNEGSKA (reference sequence). CDR3 DNA: TGCAGTGCTAGAGGGCCAGCGGGGGGTTTTTACAATGAGCAGTACTTC. Residues: CSARGPAGGFYNEQYF.

The chain carries TRBV6-1 and TRBJ1-5; D is unclear. V lost 6 bases to trimming and J lost 3 bases, with 6 bases between them. Germline V gives CDR1 MNHNS, CDR2 SASEGT. This CDR3 is 12 amino acids long. CDR3 sequence (DNA): TGTGCCAGCAGGGCAGTCAATCAGCCCCAGCATTTT. Its protein is CASRAVNQPQHF.

The chain joins TRBV6-6 to TRBJ1-2; the D gene is possibly TRBD1 (6 bases). V was clipped by 6 bases and J by 8 bases, with 16 bases between them. In germline, CDR1 is MNHNY, CDR2 SVGAGI (reference sequence). The CDR3 is 13 amino acids. As DNA, the CDR3 is TGTGCCAGCAGCCAGGGGCCCTCTCGGGGCTACACCTTC. Residues: CASSQGPSRGYTF.

V usage is TRBV12-3 or TRBV12-4 and J usage is TRBJ2-1, with D perhaps assigned TRBD1 or TRBD2 (5 bases each). V was trimmed by 7 bases and J by 4 bases, leaving 26 bases between them. The CDR3 is made up of 18 amino acids. In DNA form, the CDR3 reads TGTGCCAGCACCCCTTTTACGGGACCTCCAGGGCCTTACAATGAGCAGTTCTTC. Translated, it gives CASTPFTGPPGPYNEQFF.

The table lists this clonotype with many counts. An end of the junction differs from the germline gene, which may be a read error. The chain links TRBV5-1 to TRBJ2-5; D is perhaps TRBD1 or TRBD2 (6 bases each). Germline V gene sequence: CDR1 SGHRS, CDR2 YFSETQ. The CDR3 has 15 amino acids. In DNA, the CDR3 is TGTGCCAGCAGCTTAGGGGGGCAGAGCCAAGAGACCCAGTACTTC. Translation: CASSLGGQSQETQYF.

The chain combines TRBV29-1 with TRBJ2-3; a weak D match, TRBD1 (6 bases). CDR3 length: 14 residues. The germline V gene encodes CDR1 SQVTM and CDR2 ANQGSEA. Between the trimmed V and J ends, which lost 5 bases and 2 bases, there was a span of 14 bases. The DNA for the CDR3 is TGCAGCGTTCGGAAGGGGGTGGACACAGATACGCAGTATTTT. It specifies CSVRKGVDTDTQYF.

CDR3 nucleotides: TGTGCCAGCAGTGTCGAGTTATCCTACAATGAGCAGTTCTTC. Translation: CASSVELSYNEQFF. The chain uses TRBV2 and TRBJ2-1; D uncertain. The CDR3 spans 14 residues. V lost 4 bases and J 1 base, leaving 8 bases between the germline ends. Germline V CDR1 and CDR2: SNHLY, FYNNEI.

The chain is built from TRBV5-1 and TRBJ1-6; D unresolved. V lost 0 bases and J lost 13, with 23 bases in between. CDR1 is SGHRS, CDR2 YFSETQ, per germline. This CDR3 is built from 17 residues. CDR3 region: CASSLDPAATFLAPLHF. CDR3 nucleotides: TGCGCCAGCAGCTTGGACCCAGCCGCCACCTTCCTGGCGCCCCTCCACTTT.

This clonotype was detected only a few times. The chain uses TRBV6-4 and TRBJ2-5; D is ambiguous. Germline lookup yields CDR1 MRHNA and CDR2 SNTAGT. V was trimmed by 0 bases and J by 7 bases, leaving 9 bases between them. The CDR3 runs to 13 residues. CDR3 in amino acids: CASSDSGSGTQYF. Written as DNA, the CDR3 is TGTGCCAGCAGTGACTCGGGCTCGGGGACCCAGTACTTC.

CDR3 DNA sequence: TGTGCCAGCAGTTCCTTCCGCCGGGGTGAGCAGTTCTTC. It specifies CASSSFRRGEQFF. The chain links TRBV28 to TRBJ2-1; possibly TRBD2 for D (5 bases). Germline loops: CDR1 MDHEN, CDR2 SYDVKM. The CDR3 is 13 residues long. Trimming stripped 4 bases from V and 9 bases from J, with 13 bases between.

The CDR3 loop reads CASSPAPPAEQYF. The DNA for the CDR3 is TGTGCCAGCAGCCCGGCCCCTCCGGCCGAGCAGTACTTC. J is TRBJ2-7 and V is TRBV28; D unresolved. Germline values: CDR1 MDHEN, CDR2 SYDVKM. Trimming removed 6 bases from V and 6 bases from J, with 15 bases in between. CDR3 size: 13 residues.

In its sample, this clonotype was seen a few times. This chain links TRBV29-1 with TRBJ2-7, with TRBD1 identical over 9 bases. The trim removed 1 base at V and 3 bases at J, leaving 1 base unmatched. Germline CDR1 SQVTM, CDR2 ANQGSEA. The CDR3 runs 13 residues. The CDR3: CSVEGDRDYEQYF. CDR3 coding DNA: TGCAGCGTTGAAGGGGACAGGGACTACGAGCAGTACTTC.

As concerns this clonotype: The junction shows a germline mismatch at one end, possibly a read error. The chain has TRBV7-6 and TRBJ2-5; a possible D gene is TRBD1 (5 bases). Germline V gives CDR1 SGHVS, CDR2 FNYEAQ. The CDR3 has 14 amino acids. The CDR3 reads CVSSLPGHEETQYF. As DNA, the CDR3 is TGTGTCAGCAGCTTACCTGGACACGAGGAGACCCAGTACTTC.

The chain joins TRBV7-9 to TRBJ1-5; TRBD1 is a possible D gene (6 bases). Germline V gives CDR1 SEHNR, CDR2 FQNEAQ (reference sequence). V was pared by 5 bases and J by 3 bases, with 11 bases between. The length of the CDR3 is 14 residues. The CDR3 reads CASSIGQNNQPQHF. CDR3 in DNA: TGTGCCAGCAGCATAGGACAGAACAATCAGCCCCAGCATTTT.

This clonotype was counted between two and nine times. The chain carries TRBV6-5 and TRBJ2-7, with TRBD2 identical over 7 bases. The ends lost 5 bases at V and 7 bases at J; junction bases unmatched: 8. The CDR3 runs 13 residues. Germline V CDR1 and CDR2: MNHEY, SVGAGI. The CDR3 protein is CASSPRGDDEQYF. CDR3 coding DNA: TGTGCCAGCAGTCCCCGGGGGGACGATGAGCAGTACTTC.

V gene TRBV7-9 combines with J gene TRBJ2-1, with a possible D match to TRBD2 (6 bases). Germline loops: CDR1 SEHNR, CDR2 FQNEAQ (reference sequence). The CDR3 is 14 residues long. The ends were cut back, 1 base at V and 8 bases at J, with 12 bases in the middle. The CDR3 DNA reads TGTGCCAGCAGCTTAGTCGGCAGCGGGTATGAGCAGTTCTTC. Amino acid sequence: CASSLVGSGYEQFF. Using reference TRBV7-9 and TRBJ2-1 for the parts outside the CDR3, the full variable domain is DTGVSQNPRHKITKRGQNVTFRCDPISEHNRLYWYRQTLGQGPEFLTYFQNEAQLEKSRLLSDRFSAERPKGSFSTLEIQRTEQGDSAMYLCASSLVGSGYEQFFGPGTRLTVL.

The V gene is TRBV10-3, the J gene TRBJ1-5; tentatively, D is TRBD1 (6 bases). This CDR3 comprises 13 residues. Germline CDR1 is ENHRY and CDR2 is SYGVKD. With 2 bases removed from V and 5 bases from J, the gap between germline ends came to 7 bases. CDR3 residues: CAISENRDQPQHF. In nucleotides, the CDR3 is TGTGCCATCAGTGAGAACAGGGATCAGCCCCAGCATTTT.

CDR3 sequence (DNA): TGCGCCAGCAGCCCCGATAGCGGGGGGGTTTTGAGCGAGCAGTACTTC. Protein product: CASSPDSGGVLSEQYF. The rearrangement links TRBV4-1 to TRBJ2-4; TRBD2 matches at 11 bases. The end of the DNA is better explained by TRBJ2-7, so the J call may be wrong. From germline, CDR1 is MGHRA and CDR2 YSYEKL. The CDR3 sequence is 16 residues long.

The V call is TRBV20-1, the J call TRBJ2-5, with 8 nucleotides matching TRBD1. This CDR3 has 14 residues. V gave up 3 bases and J gave up 11 bases; unmatched junction bases: 14. Germline CDR1 DFQATT, CDR2 SNEGSKA (reference sequence). CDR3 amino acids: CSASFRQGLTPQYF. CDR3 in DNA: TGCAGTGCTAGCTTCCGACAGGGGTTAACCCCTCAGTACTTC.

The V and J genes are TRBV7-9 and TRBJ1-1; 8 positions match TRBD1. The V gene end was trimmed by 3 bases and the J gene end by 0 bases; junction bases not matched to a gene: 3. Germline-derived CDR1 and CDR2 are SEHNR and FQNEAQ (reference sequence). The CDR3 has 15 amino acids. The CDR3 reads CASSFPGQVNTEAFF. As DNA, the CDR3 is TGTGCCAGCAGCTTTCCGGGACAGGTGAACACTGAAGCTTTCTTT. Full variable domain (remainder filled in from reference TRBV7-9 and TRBJ1-1): DTGVSQNPRHKITKRGQNVTFRCDPISEHNRLYWYRQTLGQGPEFLTYFQNEAQLEKSRLLSDRFSAERPKGSFSTLEIQRTEQGDSAMYLCASSFPGQVNTEAFFGQGTRLTVV.